What follows are 19 T cell receptor beta chains derived from one specimen sequenced in a study of human T cells and chemical hapten exposure (dated by TCRdb to the early 2020s). Library preparation employed RACE. The data were produced on a NextSeq 500. In-frame beta chains were kept once TCRdb had trimmed the public reads at Q25 with fastp and called clones with MiXCR. Here each entry gathers all rows of one CDR3 protein and keeps the most common genes and DNA. Here the sample has about 130,000 distinct CDR3 sequences; about 9.4% occur a single time. Around 1.9% of the sample comes from the top ten. In the paper's terms, the time point label means: healthy volunteer bleed at 2 weeks. Total RNA was isolated from unfractionated whole blood collected in Tempus Blood RNA tubes. Sequenced material: whole blood. The receptors come from a male donor in good health. Some clones in this sample may be carry-over from other donors' samples.

In its sample, this clonotype was seen many times. V usage is TRBV2 and J usage is TRBJ2-7; D possibly corresponds to TRBD2 (5 bases). Germline V gives CDR1 SNHLY, CDR2 FYNNEI. This CDR3 comprises 12 residues. V gave up 8 bases and J gave up 5 bases, with 13 bases separating them. CDR3 protein: CASRLGVDEQYF. Written as DNA, the CDR3 is TGTGCCAGCCGACTGGGAGTGGACGAGCAGTACTTC.

In its sample, this clonotype was seen a few times. The chain employs TRBV11-2 and TRBJ2-1, with 11 bases lining up with TRBD2. The CDR3 has 19 residues. J gave up 0 bases and V 5 bases, and 12 bases lay outside the gene matches. Looked up from germline, CDR1 is SGHAT and CDR2 is FQNNGV. CDR3 in amino acids: CASSAQLAGALSSYNEQFF. In nucleotides, the CDR3 is TGTGCCAGCAGCGCCCAACTAGCGGGGGCTTTGAGCTCCTACAATGAGCAGTTCTTC.

The CDR3 here is CSARGGVRGRLYNEQFF. The CDR3 DNA reads TGCAGTGCTAGAGGAGGGGTGAGGGGGAGACTCTACAATGAGCAGTTCTTC. The chain recombines TRBV20-1 with TRBJ2-1; TRBD1 is a possible D gene (6 bases). CDR3 length equals 17 residues. Trimming pared 1 base from V and 3 bases from J, leaving 19 bases between. Germline V gene data show CDR1 as DFQATT and CDR2 as SNEGSKA (reference sequence).

This clonotype appeared a few times. This chain joins TRBV19 and TRBJ2-1; 8 bases agree with TRBD2. V trimming: 1 base; J trimming: 8 bases; junction bases outside the gene matches: 7. Germline lookup yields CDR1 LNHDA and CDR2 SQIVND (reference sequence). This CDR3 has 15 residues. The CDR3 loop is CASSIVAGGGDEQFF. The DNA of the CDR3 is TGTGCCAGTAGTATAGTTGCGGGGGGTGGGGATGAGCAGTTCTTC. The full variable domain, completed using reference TRBV19 and TRBJ2-1, is DGGITQSPKYLFRKEGQNVTLSCEQNLNHDAMYWYRQDPGQGLRLIYYSQIVNDFQKGDIAEGYSVSREKKESFPLTVTSAQKNPTAFYLCASSIVAGGGDEQFFGPGTRLTVL.

This clonotype was counted many times. The V and J genes are TRBV18 and TRBJ2-2, with 9 nucleotides matching TRBD2. Germline lookup yields CDR1 KGHSH and CDR2 LQKENI. Unmatched junction bases numbered 9, after V lost 4 bases and J lost 0 bases. The CDR3 length is 18 residues. CDR3 amino acids: CASSLTAPSGTNTGELFF. CDR3 coding DNA: TGTGCCAGCTCACTGACCGCTCCTAGCGGGACGAACACCGGGGAGCTGTTTTTT. The full variable domain, with the rest looked up from reference TRBV18 and TRBJ2-2, is NAGVMQNPRHLVRRRGQEARLRCSPMKGHSHVYWYRQLPEEGLKFMVYLQKENIIDESGMPKERFSAEFPKEGPSILRIQQVVRGDSAAYFCASSLTAPSGTNTGELFFGEGSRLTVL.

J is TRBJ1-5 and V is TRBV29-1; TRBD1 might be the D (5 bases). Per the germline V gene, CDR1 is SQVTM and CDR2 is ANQGSEA. The CDR3 length is 15 residues. V lost 4 bases to trimming and J lost 1 base, with 14 bases between them. This chain's CDR3 is CSVGWGETSNQPQHF. In DNA, the CDR3 is TGCAGCGTTGGATGGGGGGAGACGAGCAATCAGCCCCAGCATTTT.

This clonotype was recorded a few times. The rearrangement joins TRBV7-6 to TRBJ2-1; a weak D match, TRBD2 (5 bases). Trimming stripped 0 bases from V and 10 bases from J, with 7 bases between. CDR3 size: 12 residues. Looked up from germline, CDR1 is SGHVS and CDR2 is FNYEAQ. The CDR3 reads CASSLAGEEQFF. The CDR3 region has the DNA TGTGCCAGCAGCTTAGCCGGGGAAGAGCAGTTCTTC.

The table lists this clonotype with many counts. CDR3 residues: CASSRPDRTYEQYF. The CDR3 nucleotides are TGTGCCAGCAGCCGACCCGACAGAACCTACGAGCAGTACTTC. The chain uses TRBV3-1 and TRBJ2-7; D is possibly TRBD1 (5 bases). Trimming took off 4 bases at V and 2 bases at J, with 12 bases between the two ends. The CDR3 contains 14 residues. The V gene's germline CDR1 is LGHDT and CDR2 YNNKEL (reference sequence).

A few counts support this clonotype. V gene TRBV7-9 combines with J gene TRBJ2-1; TRBD2 might be the D (6 bases). The ends were cut back, 3 bases at V and 8 bases at J, with 11 bases in the middle. The CDR3 sequence is 13 residues long. From germline, CDR1 is SEHNR and CDR2 FQNEAQ (reference sequence). The CDR3 DNA sequence: TGTGCCAGCAGCTTTGACGGGAGTGATGAGCAGTTCTTC. This encodes CASSFDGSDEQFF.

In its sample, this clonotype was seen a few times. The J gene is TRBJ1-2, the V gene TRBV2; TRBD1 aligns across 8 bases. The CDR3 has 14 amino acids. Germline CDR1 SNHLY, CDR2 FYNNEI. V lost 4 bases, J lost 4 bases, and 5 bases stayed unmatched. CDR3: CASSGQGALYGYTF. The CDR3, as DNA: TGTGCCAGCAGTGGTCAGGGGGCCCTCTATGGCTACACCTTC. The full variable domain, with the rest looked up from reference TRBV2 and TRBJ1-2, is EPEVTQTPSHQVTQMGQEVILRCVPISNHLYFYWYRQILGQKVEFLVSFYNNEISEKSEIFDDQFSVERPDGSNFTLKIRSTKLEDSAMYFCASSGQGALYGYTFGSGTRLTVV.

The chain employs TRBV20-1 and TRBJ2-7, with D perhaps TRBD1 (7 bases). CDR3 length: 13 residues. The V and J ends lost 1 base and 6 bases respectively, with 13 bases between them. Germline V CDR1 and CDR2: DFQATT, SNEGSKA (reference sequence). CDR3 coding DNA: TGCAGTGCTAGAGTACGCCAGGGGGGCGAGCAGTACTTC. Its protein is CSARVRQGGEQYF.

This clonotype has more than one count but fewer than ten. The genes are TRBV20-1 and TRBJ2-7; 7 bases match TRBD2. Germline lookup yields CDR1 DFQATT and CDR2 SNEGSKA (reference sequence). After removal of 0 bases from V and 4 bases from J, the junction contained 9 bases not matched to a gene. There are 15 residues in the CDR3. The CDR3 reads CSAREGRGVGYEQYF. In DNA, the CDR3 is TGCAGTGCTAGAGAGGGGAGGGGAGTAGGATACGAGCAGTACTTC.

The chain is built from TRBV5-1 and TRBJ1-1; D gene uncertain. With 5 bases removed from V and 1 base from J, the gap between germline ends came to 24 bases. The V gene's germline CDR1 is SGHRS and CDR2 YFSETQ. The CDR3 totals 18 residues. The DNA for the CDR3 is TGCGCCAGCAGACGCAGCCCCGCTCCTCCGAACCCGAACACTGAAGCTTTCTTT. It specifies CASRRSPAPPNPNTEAFF.

In this sample, this clonotype turned up once. V gene TRBV20-1 combines with J gene TRBJ2-7; TRBD1 might be the D (6 bases). This CDR3 has 15 amino acids. Germline CDR1 is DFQATT and CDR2 is SNEGSKA (reference sequence). V dropped 3 bases and J dropped 6 bases, with 21 bases sitting between them. The CDR3 reads CSARGSKEGEAEQYF. CDR3 nucleotide sequence: TGCAGTGCTAGGGGTTCCAAAGAGGGGGAAGCCGAGCAGTACTTC.

The rearrangement joins TRBV5-8 to TRBJ2-1; D gene uncertain. Per germline, CDR1 SGHTS and CDR2 YDEGEE. CDR3 length equals 11 residues. Trimming took off 2 bases at V and 8 bases at J, with 5 bases between the two ends. CDR3 nucleotide sequence: TGTGCCAGCAGCTTCCGCCATGAGCAGTTCTTC. The encoded protein is CASSFRHEQFF.

In its sample, this clonotype was seen many times. The J gene is TRBJ1-6, the V gene TRBV7-9; D ambiguous. Germline V gene data show CDR1 as SEHNR and CDR2 as FQNEAQ (reference sequence). The length of the CDR3 is 16 residues. Trimming shortened V by 1 base and J by 8 bases, and 15 bases separated the two germline ends. The CDR3 region has the DNA TGTGCCAGCAGCTTAGGGGCCTACGAAAGGGATTCACCCCTCCACTTT. The encoded protein is CASSLGAYERDSPLHF.

This clonotype has just a few counts. This sequence joins TRBV3-1 and TRBJ2-5, with 7 bases aligning to TRBD2. The ends lost 4 bases at V and 1 base at J; junction bases unmatched: 3. In germline, CDR1 is LGHDT, CDR2 YNNKEL (reference sequence). This CDR3 contains 14 residues. CDR3 coding DNA: TGTGCCAGCAGCCTGGCTAGCGGCCAAGAGACCCAGTACTTC. Amino acids: CASSLASGQETQYF.

This clonotype was counted at least ten times. The rearrangement joins TRBV7-3 to TRBJ2-1; maybe TRBD1 (6 bases). Germline loops: CDR1 SGHTA, CDR2 FQGTGA. Trimming took 0 bases from V and 4 from J, leaving 10 bases between them. The CDR3 is made up of 15 amino acids. The DNA for the CDR3 is TGTGCCAGCAGCTTAACGCGGCAGGGGTACAATGAGCAGTTCTTC. The encoded protein is CASSLTRQGYNEQFF.

This clonotype was picked up many times. V and J are TRBV5-1 and TRBJ1-1; tentatively, D is TRBD1 (5 bases). Germline CDR1 is SGHRS and CDR2 is YFSETQ. Trimming removed 0 bases from V and 4 bases from J, with 10 bases in between. CDR3 length equals 14 residues. CDR3 residues: CASSLVGGGTEAFF. CDR3 DNA sequence: TGCGCCAGCAGCTTGGTGGGGGGAGGCACTGAAGCTTTCTTT.